This TCR beta chain stems from a study of regulatory T cells in long-lasting Graves disease. Turning to the study itself: Patients with new Graves' disease had used antithyroid drugs below 3 months. General study points: Favored gene segments in persistent disease were TRBV28, TRBJ1-2 and TRBJ2-5.

The CDR3 runs 14 residues. The germline V and J ends were trimmed by 6 bases and 11 bases, with 22 bases remaining between them. The time point: newly diagnosed GD, antithyroid drugs for less than 3 months. PBMC-extracted RNA yielded the TCR library. On this clonotype itself: Its antigen is not identified.

With iRepertoire HTBI primers and Arm-PCR of CDR3 regions, TCR beta libraries were built. MiXCR was run by TCRdb on the multiplex PCR reads, yielding one entry per CDR3 protein. The sample contains 450,000 to 600,000 distinct CDR3 sequences, about 16% of which appear only once. These data also formed part of another study, on T cells in Graves' hyperthyroidism and ophthalmopathy. As that report states: A set of HTBI primers served as the primers for a first-round RT-PCR of the TCR CDR3. A model using 13 V-J features told ophthalmopathy apart from stable hyperthyroidism.

Sequencing was performed on peripheral blood mononuclear cells (PBMCs), taken at new diagnosis, from a patient treated with antithyroid drugs. This clonotype was obtained from a man aged 40-55 years with Graves disease. This chain joins TRBV12-3 or TRBV12-4 and TRBJ1-1; a weak D match, TRBD1 (6 bases). CDR3: CASSPFKGPQGAFF. The CDR3 nucleotides are TGTGCCAGCAGCCCTTTTAAGGGGCCCCAGGGGGCTTTCTTT.